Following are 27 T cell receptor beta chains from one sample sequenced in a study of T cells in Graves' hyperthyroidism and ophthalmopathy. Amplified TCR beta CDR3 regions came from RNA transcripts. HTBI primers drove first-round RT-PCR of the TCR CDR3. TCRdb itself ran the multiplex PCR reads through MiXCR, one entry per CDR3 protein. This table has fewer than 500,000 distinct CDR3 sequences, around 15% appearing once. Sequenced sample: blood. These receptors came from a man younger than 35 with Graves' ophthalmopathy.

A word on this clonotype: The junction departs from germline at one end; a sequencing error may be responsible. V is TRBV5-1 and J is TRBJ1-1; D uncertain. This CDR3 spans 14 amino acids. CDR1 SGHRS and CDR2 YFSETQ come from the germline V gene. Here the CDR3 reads CASSLSGLNTEALF. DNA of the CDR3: TGCGCCAGCAGCCTCAGCGGATTGAACACTGAAGCTCTCTTT.

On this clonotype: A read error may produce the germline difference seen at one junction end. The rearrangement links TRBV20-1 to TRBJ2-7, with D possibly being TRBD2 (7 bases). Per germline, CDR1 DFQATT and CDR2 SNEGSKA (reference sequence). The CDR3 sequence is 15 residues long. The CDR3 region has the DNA TGCAGTGCTGGAGATTTTGGGGGGGCGCCCTACGAGCAGTACTTC. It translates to CSAGDFGGAPYEQYF.

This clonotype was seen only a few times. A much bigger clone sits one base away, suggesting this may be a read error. CDR3 sequence: CARSNRQGTVYEQYF. CDR3 in DNA: TGTGCCCGCAGCAATAGACAGGGAACGGTCTACGAGCAGTACTTC. The chain couples TRBV27 to TRBJ2-7, with 7 bases lining up with TRBD1. This CDR3 is built from 15 residues. The germline V gene has CDR1 MNHEY and CDR2 SMNVEV (reference sequence).

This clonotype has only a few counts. The CDR3 bases are TGCGCCAGCAGCCAAAAGATCGGGACTAGCGGGGGCCATAATGAGCAGTTCTTC. As protein: CASSQKIGTSGGHNEQFF. The chain has TRBV4-1 and TRBJ2-1, with TRBD2 identical over 14 bases. The germline gives CDR1 MGHRA, CDR2 YSYEKL. This CDR3 contains 18 residues. The junction had 10 bases not matched to a gene; V was cut back by 2 bases and J by 7 bases.

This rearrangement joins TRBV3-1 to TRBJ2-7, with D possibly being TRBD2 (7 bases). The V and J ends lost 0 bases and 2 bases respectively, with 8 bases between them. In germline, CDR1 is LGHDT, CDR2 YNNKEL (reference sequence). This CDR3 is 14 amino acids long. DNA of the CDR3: TGTGCCAGCAGCCAAGAGGGGGGGCCCTACGAGCAGTACTTC. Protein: CASSQEGGPYEQYF.

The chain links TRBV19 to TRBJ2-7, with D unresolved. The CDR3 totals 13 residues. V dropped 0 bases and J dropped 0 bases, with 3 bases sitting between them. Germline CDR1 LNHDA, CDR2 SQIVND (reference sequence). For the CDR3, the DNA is TGTGCCAGTAGTATAGAGGACTCCTACGAGCAGTACTTC. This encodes CASSIEDSYEQYF. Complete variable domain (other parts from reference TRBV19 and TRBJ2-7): DGGITQSPKYLFRKEGQNVTLSCEQNLNHDAMYWYRQDPGQGLRLIYYSQIVNDFQKGDIAEGYSVSREKKESFPLTVTSAQKNPTAFYLCASSIEDSYEQYFGPGTRLTVT.

CDR3 nucleotides: TGTGCCAGCAGCTCCGCGGGAGGGGGGGGGTCCAGAGTTCTAAAAGAGACCCAGTACTTC. The encoded protein is CASSSAGGGGSRVLKETQYF. This chain uses TRBV4-2 with TRBJ2-5; 9 bases align to TRBD2. Germline CDR1 reads LGHNA; CDR2 reads YNFKEQ. The CDR3 sequence is 20 residues long. V lost 5 bases, J lost 3 bases, and 22 bases stayed unmatched.

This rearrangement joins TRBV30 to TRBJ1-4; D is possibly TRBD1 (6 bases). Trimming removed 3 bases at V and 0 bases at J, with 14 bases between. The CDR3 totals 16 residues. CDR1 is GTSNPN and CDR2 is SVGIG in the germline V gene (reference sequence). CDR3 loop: CAWRQYPGATNEKLFF. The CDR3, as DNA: TGTGCCTGGAGACAGTACCCAGGGGCAACTAATGAAAAACTGTTTTTT.

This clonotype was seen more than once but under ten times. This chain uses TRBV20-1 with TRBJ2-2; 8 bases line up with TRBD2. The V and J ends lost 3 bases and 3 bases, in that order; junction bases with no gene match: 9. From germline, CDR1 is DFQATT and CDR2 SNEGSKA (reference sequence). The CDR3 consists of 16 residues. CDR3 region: CSARSSGRDYTGELFF. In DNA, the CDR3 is TGCAGTGCTAGGTCCAGCGGGAGAGACTACACCGGGGAGCTGTTTTTT.

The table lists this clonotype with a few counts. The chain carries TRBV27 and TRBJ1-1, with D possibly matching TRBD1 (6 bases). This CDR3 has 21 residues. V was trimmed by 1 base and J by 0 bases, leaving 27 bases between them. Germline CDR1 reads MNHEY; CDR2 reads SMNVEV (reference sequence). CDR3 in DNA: TGTGCCAGCAGTTTATATGTGAGAAGGGGCAGGGGTGAAGTAATGAACACTGAAGCTTTCTTT. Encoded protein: CASSLYVRRGRGEVMNTEAFF.

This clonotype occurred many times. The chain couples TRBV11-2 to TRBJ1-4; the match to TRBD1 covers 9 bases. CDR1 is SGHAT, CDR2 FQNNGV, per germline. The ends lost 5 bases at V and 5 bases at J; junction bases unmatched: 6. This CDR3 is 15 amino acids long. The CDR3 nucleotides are TGTGCCAGCAGCGCGATGACAGGGGGAAATGAAAAACTGTTTTTT. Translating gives CASSAMTGGNEKLFF.

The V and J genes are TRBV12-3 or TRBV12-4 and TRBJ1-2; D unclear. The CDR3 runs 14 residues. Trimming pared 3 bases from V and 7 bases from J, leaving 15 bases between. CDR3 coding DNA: TGTGCCAGCAGTTTCGGTGAAGGGTTTGGTGGCTACACCTTC. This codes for CASSFGEGFGGYTF.

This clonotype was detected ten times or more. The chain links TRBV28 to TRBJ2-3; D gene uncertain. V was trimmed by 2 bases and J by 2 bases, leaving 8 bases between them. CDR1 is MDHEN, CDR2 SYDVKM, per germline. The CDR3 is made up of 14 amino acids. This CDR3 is CASSLSRNTDTQYF. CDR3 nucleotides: TGTGCCAGCAGTTTAAGCCGAAACACAGATACGCAGTATTTT.

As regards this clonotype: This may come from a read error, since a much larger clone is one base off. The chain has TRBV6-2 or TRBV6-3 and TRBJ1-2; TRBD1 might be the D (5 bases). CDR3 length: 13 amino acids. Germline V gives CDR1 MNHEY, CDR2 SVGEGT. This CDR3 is CAGSLGTLYGYTF. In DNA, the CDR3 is TGTGCCGGCAGTTTGGGGACGCTCTATGGCTACACCTTC.

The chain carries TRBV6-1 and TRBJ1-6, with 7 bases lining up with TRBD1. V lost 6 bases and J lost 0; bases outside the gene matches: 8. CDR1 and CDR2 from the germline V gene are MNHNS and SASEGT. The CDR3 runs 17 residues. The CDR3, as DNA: TGTGCCAGCAGCGCTGACAGGGAACCCTCCTATAATTCACCCCTCCACTTT. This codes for CASSADREPSYNSPLHF.

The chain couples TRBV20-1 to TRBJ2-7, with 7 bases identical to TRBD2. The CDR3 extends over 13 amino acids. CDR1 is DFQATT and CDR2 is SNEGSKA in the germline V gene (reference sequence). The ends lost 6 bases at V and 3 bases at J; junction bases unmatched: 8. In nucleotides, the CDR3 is TGCAGTGCCGAGCGGGACTCAAGCTACGAGCAGTACTTC. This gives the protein CSAERDSSYEQYF.

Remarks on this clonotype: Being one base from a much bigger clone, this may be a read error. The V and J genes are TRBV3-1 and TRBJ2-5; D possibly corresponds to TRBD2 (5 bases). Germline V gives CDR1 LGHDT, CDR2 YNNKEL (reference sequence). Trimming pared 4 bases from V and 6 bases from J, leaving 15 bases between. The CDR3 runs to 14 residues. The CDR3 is CASSRVERGQTQYF. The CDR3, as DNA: TGTGCCAGCAGCCGAGTCGAACGAGGGCAGACCCAGTACTTC.

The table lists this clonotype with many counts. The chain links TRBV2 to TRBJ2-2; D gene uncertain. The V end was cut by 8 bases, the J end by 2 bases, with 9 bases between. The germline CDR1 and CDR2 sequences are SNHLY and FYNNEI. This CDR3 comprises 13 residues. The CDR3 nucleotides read TGTGCCAGCGACGATAAAAACACCGGGGAGCTGTTTTTT. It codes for CASDDKNTGELFF.

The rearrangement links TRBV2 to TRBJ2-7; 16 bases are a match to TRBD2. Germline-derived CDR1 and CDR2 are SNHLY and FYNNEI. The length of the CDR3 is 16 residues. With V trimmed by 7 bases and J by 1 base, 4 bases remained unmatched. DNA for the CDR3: TGTGCCAGCATTGGGACTAGCGGGGGGGAATCCTACGAGCAGTACTTC. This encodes CASIGTSGGESYEQYF.

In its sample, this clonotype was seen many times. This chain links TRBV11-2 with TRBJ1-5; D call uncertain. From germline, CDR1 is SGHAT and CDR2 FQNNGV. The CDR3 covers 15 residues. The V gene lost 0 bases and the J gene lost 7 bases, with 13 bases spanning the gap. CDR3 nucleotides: TGTGCCAGCAGCTTAGAAGCCCAAGTGGGGCAGCCCCAGCATTTT. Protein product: CASSLEAQVGQPQHF.

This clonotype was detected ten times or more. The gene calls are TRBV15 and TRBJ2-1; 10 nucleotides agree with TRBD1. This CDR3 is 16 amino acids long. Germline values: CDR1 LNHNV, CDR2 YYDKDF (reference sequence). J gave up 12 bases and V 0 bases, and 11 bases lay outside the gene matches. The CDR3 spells CATSREGGQGLPRQFF. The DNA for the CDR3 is TGTGCCACCAGCAGAGAAGGGGGACAGGGGCTTCCCCGGCAGTTCTTC.

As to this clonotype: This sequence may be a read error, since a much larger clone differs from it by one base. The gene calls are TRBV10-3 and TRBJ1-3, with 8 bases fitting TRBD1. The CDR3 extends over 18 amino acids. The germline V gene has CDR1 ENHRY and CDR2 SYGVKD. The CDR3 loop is CAISVNLGQGGSGNIIYF. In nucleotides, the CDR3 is TGTGCCATCAGTGTTAATCTCGGACAGGGCGGGTCTGGAAACATCATATATTTT.

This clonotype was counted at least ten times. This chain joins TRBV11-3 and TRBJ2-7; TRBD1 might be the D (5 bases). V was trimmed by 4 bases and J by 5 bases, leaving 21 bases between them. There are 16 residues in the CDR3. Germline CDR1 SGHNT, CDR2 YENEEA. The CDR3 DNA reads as TGTGCCAGCAGCTACCCAAGAACAGGACCCTACCACGAGCAGTACTTC. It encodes CASSYPRTGPYHEQYF.

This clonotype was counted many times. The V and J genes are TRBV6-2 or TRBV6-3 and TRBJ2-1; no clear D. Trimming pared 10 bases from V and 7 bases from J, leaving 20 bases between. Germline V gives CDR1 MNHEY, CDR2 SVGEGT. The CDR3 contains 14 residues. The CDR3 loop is CATHHIDITNEQFF. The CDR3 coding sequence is TGTGCCACCCACCACATAGATATCACAAATGAGCAGTTCTTC.

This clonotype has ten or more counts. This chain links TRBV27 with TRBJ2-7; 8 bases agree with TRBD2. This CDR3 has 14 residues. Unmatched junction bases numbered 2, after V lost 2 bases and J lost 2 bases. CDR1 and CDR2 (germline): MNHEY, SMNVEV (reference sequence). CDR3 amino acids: CASSLRGLAYEQYF. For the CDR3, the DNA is TGTGCCAGCAGTTTAAGGGGACTAGCCTACGAGCAGTACTTC.

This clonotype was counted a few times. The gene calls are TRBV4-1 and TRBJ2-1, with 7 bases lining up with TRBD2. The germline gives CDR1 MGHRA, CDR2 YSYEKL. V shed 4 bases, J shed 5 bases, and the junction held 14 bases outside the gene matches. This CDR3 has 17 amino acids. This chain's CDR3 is CASSLSDSYRGDNEQFF. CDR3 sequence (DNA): TGCGCCAGCAGCCTTTCGGACTCCTACCGGGGGGACAATGAGCAGTTCTTC.

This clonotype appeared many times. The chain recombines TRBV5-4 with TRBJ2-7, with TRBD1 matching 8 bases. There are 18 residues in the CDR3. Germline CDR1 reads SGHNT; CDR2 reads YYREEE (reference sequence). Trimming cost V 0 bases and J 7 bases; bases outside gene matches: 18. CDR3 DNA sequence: TGTGCCAGCAGCTTGGGGACAGGGAAGCCCTACGGTAAATTTGAGCAGTACTTC. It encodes CASSLGTGKPYGKFEQYF. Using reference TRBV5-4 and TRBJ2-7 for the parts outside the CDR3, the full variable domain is ETGVTQSPTHLIKTRGQQVTLRCSSQSGHNTVSWYQQALGQGPQFIFQYYREEENGRGNFPPRFSGLQFPNYSSELNVNALELDDSALYLCASSLGTGKPYGKFEQYFGPGTRLTVT.